This T cell receptor beta chain was sequenced for a study of patients and donors after allogeneic stem cell transplantation. One entry per CDR3 protein, called by TCRdb with MiXCR from the RT-PCR reads. The sample comprises 87,000 or so distinct CDR3 sequences, around 5% of which are singletons, and about 2.5% rests with the top ten. The CDR3 loop spans 11 amino acids. The V gene's germline CDR1 is LNHDA and CDR2 SQIVND (reference sequence). V was trimmed by 7 bases and J by 6 bases, leaving 9 bases between them. The TCR was taken from a human donor who was either an allogeneic HSCT recipient or a stem cell or donor lymphocyte infusion donor (not recorded which). It is not recorded whose cells these are; they may come from a transplant donor. Sequenced: blood, either unsorted or a sorted T cell fraction (not recorded which). This sequence joins TRBV19 and TRBJ1-1, with D perhaps TRBD1 (5 bases). The CDR3 coding sequence is TGTGCCAGTAATTGGGGGGCTGAAGCTTTCTTT. Protein: CASNWGAEAFF. Complete variable domain (other parts from reference TRBV19 and TRBJ1-1): DGGITQSPKYLFRKEGQNVTLSCEQNLNHDAMYWYRQDPGQGLRLIYYSQIVNDFQKGDIAEGYSVSREKKESFPLTVTSAQKNPTAFYLCASNWGAEAFFGQGTRLTVV.